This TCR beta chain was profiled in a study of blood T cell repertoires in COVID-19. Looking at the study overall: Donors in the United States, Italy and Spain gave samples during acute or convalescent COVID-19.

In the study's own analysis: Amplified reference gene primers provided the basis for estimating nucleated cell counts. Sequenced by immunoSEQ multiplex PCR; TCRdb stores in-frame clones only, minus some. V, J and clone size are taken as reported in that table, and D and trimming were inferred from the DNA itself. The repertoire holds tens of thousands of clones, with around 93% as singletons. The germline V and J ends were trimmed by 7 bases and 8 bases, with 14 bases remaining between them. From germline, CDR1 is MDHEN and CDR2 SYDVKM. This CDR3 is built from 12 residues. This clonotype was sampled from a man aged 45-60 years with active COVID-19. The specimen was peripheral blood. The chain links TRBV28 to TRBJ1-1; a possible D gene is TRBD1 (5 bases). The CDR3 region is CASTRWEGEAFF. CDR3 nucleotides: TGTGCCAGCACTCGGTGGGAGGGGGAAGCTTTCTTT.